The next 31 T cell receptor beta chains were all read from a single sample in a study of blood T cell repertoires in COVID-19. TCRdb keeps only in-frame clones here, not all; method: immunoSEQ multiplex PCR. The sample carries 55,000 to 80,000 clones, more than 75% recorded once. The sample taken for sequencing was peripheral blood. Receptor source: a human donor in a cohort sampled during active COVID-19.

J is TRBJ1-4 and V is TRBV7-9, with TRBD1 identical over 8 bases. In germline, CDR1 is SEHNR, CDR2 FQNEAQ (reference sequence). This CDR3 has 13 amino acids. J lost 11 bases, V lost 5 bases, and 7 bases had no gene match. The CDR3 coding sequence is TGTGCCAGCAGCCAAACAGGGGGGGAGAAACTGTTTTTT. This gives the protein CASSQTGGEKLFF.

The chain has TRBV5-1 and TRBJ2-2; TRBD2 agrees at 8 bases. There are 16 residues in the CDR3. Looked up from germline, CDR1 is SGHRS and CDR2 is YFSETQ. The V segment lost 4 bases and the J segment 0 bases; nucleotides outside the gene matches: 5. Here the CDR3 reads CASSRSGGPNTGELFF. Written as DNA, the CDR3 is TGCGCCAGCAGCAGATCGGGGGGGCCGAACACCGGGGAGCTGTTTTTT.

The genes are TRBV5-4 and TRBJ2-3, with D uncertain. This CDR3 has 12 residues. Between the trimmed V and J ends, which lost 4 bases and 0 bases, there was a span of 3 bases. CDR1 and CDR2 (germline): SGHNT, YYREEE (reference sequence). CDR3: CASSTSTDTQYF. The DNA of the CDR3 is TGTGCCAGCAGCACTAGCACAGATACGCAGTATTTT.

The J gene is TRBJ2-5, the V gene TRBV11-3; the D gene is possibly TRBD1 (5 bases). Germline V CDR1 and CDR2: SGHNT, YENEEA. The CDR3 extends over 15 amino acids. V lost 1 base and J 5 bases, leaving 14 bases between the germline ends. This CDR3 is CASSLGPLPGETQYF. CDR3 DNA: TGTGCCAGCAGCTTAGGCCCCCTGCCAGGGGAGACCCAGTACTTC.

This chain uses TRBV6-5 with TRBJ2-7, with D possibly being TRBD1 (6 bases). The germline V and J ends were trimmed by 6 bases and 6 bases, with 18 bases remaining between them. There are 14 residues in the CDR3. Germline CDR1 reads MNHEY; CDR2 reads SVGAGI. CDR3 coding DNA: TGTGCCAGCAGGAACGGGTACTCCAGGGGCGAGCAGTACTTC. Translated: CASRNGYSRGEQYF.

V gene TRBV6-2 or TRBV6-3 combines with J gene TRBJ1-6; the D is unclear. V was pared by 0 bases and J by 11 bases, with 17 bases between. The CDR3 loop spans 16 amino acids. The germline gives CDR1 MNHEY, CDR2 SVGEGT. The CDR3 region has the DNA TGTGCCAGCAGTTACTCGATGGTTTTCGGAGCCCCACCCCTCCACTTT. Protein product: CASSYSMVFGAPPLHF.

J is TRBJ2-3 and V is TRBV3-1 (or the pseudogene TRBV3-2); 8 nucleotides agree with TRBD2. J gave up 6 bases and V 6 bases, and 8 bases lay outside the gene matches. This CDR3 is 14 amino acids long. CDR1 and CDR2 from the germline V gene are LGHDT and YNNKEL (reference sequence). The CDR3 loop is CASRSHGGADTQYF. CDR3 nucleotide sequence: TGTGCCAGCAGGAGTCACGGGGGGGCGGATACGCAGTATTTT.

V gene TRBV19 combines with J gene TRBJ1-5; tentatively, D is TRBD1 (5 bases). The CDR3 is 15 residues long. Trimming shortened V by 3 bases and J by 8 bases, and 17 bases separated the two germline ends. Germline lookup yields CDR1 LNHDA and CDR2 SQIVND (reference sequence). The CDR3, as DNA: TGTGCCAGTAGTATCGCCCCAGGGCGGGGGGAGCCCCAGCATTTT. Translation gives CASSIAPGRGEPQHF.

The chain uses TRBV6-6 and TRBJ1-2; TRBD1 matches 12 bases. The CDR3 length is 14 residues. The germline V gene encodes CDR1 MNHNY and CDR2 SVGAGI (reference sequence). The ends lost 6 bases at V and 7 bases at J; junction bases unmatched: 6. The CDR3 here is CASSRGQGAVGYTF. The CDR3 DNA sequence: TGTGCCAGCAGCCGGGGACAGGGGGCGGTTGGCTACACCTTC.

This chain connects TRBV5-1 to TRBJ2-1; the match to TRBD1 covers 7 bases. This CDR3 region has 16 residues. The junction had 3 bases not matched to a gene; V was cut back by 0 bases and J by 0 bases. Germline V gene lookup returns CDR1 SGHRS and CDR2 YFSETQ. CDR3 in DNA: TGCGCCAGCAGCTTGGTGGGACAGAGCTCCTACAATGAGCAGTTCTTC. Amino acid sequence: CASSLVGQSSYNEQFF.

The rearrangement joins TRBV5-4 to TRBJ2-7; D is uncertain. CDR3 length: 12 residues. Germline V gene lookup returns CDR1 SGHNT and CDR2 YYREEE (reference sequence). The V and J ends lost 3 bases and 7 bases respectively, with 11 bases between them. CDR3 DNA: TGTGCCAGCAGCTCCCTTTCCCTAGAGCAGTACTTC. This gives the protein CASSSLSLEQYF.

V and J are TRBV27 and TRBJ1-1; 8 bases are shared with TRBD1. Germline assignment: CDR1 MNHEY and CDR2 SMNVEV (reference sequence). The CDR3 extends over 15 amino acids. J lost 7 bases, V lost 5 bases, and 12 bases had no gene match. CDR3 protein: CASSPYTGTGFEAFF. The DNA of the CDR3 is TGTGCCAGCAGTCCTTATACCGGGACAGGATTTGAAGCTTTCTTT.

The chain links TRBV5-1 to TRBJ2-1; possible D gene TRBD2, 7 bases. V lost 6 bases and J 8 bases, leaving 21 bases between the germline ends. The germline CDR1 and CDR2 sequences are SGHRS and YFSETQ. CDR3 length: 15 amino acids. The CDR3 coding sequence is TGCGCCAGCACCCACTGGGGGGGCCGGGGAGATGAGCAGTTCTTC. It codes for CASTHWGGRGDEQFF.

The V gene is TRBV10-3, the J gene TRBJ1-1; D possibly corresponds to TRBD1 (6 bases). Per germline, CDR1 ENHRY and CDR2 SYGVKD. Trimming removed 6 bases at V and 7 bases at J, with 15 bases between. The CDR3 totals 13 residues. CDR3 in amino acids: CAISPQGTGEAFF. Written as DNA, the CDR3 is TGTGCCATCAGCCCACAGGGCACAGGTGAAGCTTTCTTT.

A note on this clone: The same CDR3 is also encoded by other DNA sequences in this sample. The rearrangement joins TRBV2 to TRBJ2-3, with 10 bases aligning to TRBD2. Trimming removed 2 bases from V and 1 base from J; junction bases left unmatched: 0. CDR1 SNHLY and CDR2 FYNNEI come from the germline V gene. This CDR3 is 15 amino acids long. CDR3 protein: CASSELAGGTDTQYF. For the CDR3, the DNA is TGTGCCAGCAGTGAACTAGCGGGGGGCACAGATACGCAGTATTTT.

The chain uses TRBV9 and TRBJ1-2; the D gene is possibly TRBD1 (5 bases). CDR1 is SGDLS and CDR2 is YYNGEE in the germline V gene. This CDR3 spans 14 amino acids. Trimming left V 0 bases short and J 4 bases short, with 10 bases between. The CDR3 nucleotides are TGTGCCAGCAGCGTAGGGGGCCTCGGCTATGGCTACACCTTC. It encodes CASSVGGLGYGYTF. The full variable domain, rest sourced from reference TRBV9 and TRBJ1-2, is DSGVTQTPKHLITATGQRVTLRCSPRSGDLSVYWYQQSLDQGLQFLIQYYNGEERAKGNILERFSAQQFPDLHSELNLSSLELGDSALYFCASSVGGLGYGYTFGSGTRLTVV.

V is TRBV7-2 and J is TRBJ2-1, with 9 positions matching TRBD2. Germline assignment: CDR1 SGHTA and CDR2 FQGNSA. J lost 7 bases, V lost 1 base, and 5 bases had no gene match. The CDR3 has 15 residues. The CDR3 protein is CASSLERGAWNEQFF. In DNA form, the CDR3 reads TGTGCCAGCAGCTTAGAGCGGGGGGCGTGGAATGAGCAGTTCTTC.

The V call is TRBV5-4, the J call TRBJ1-6, with a weak D call TRBD1 (5 bases). From germline, CDR1 is SGHNT and CDR2 YYREEE (reference sequence). This CDR3 is built from 15 residues. V dropped 4 bases and J dropped 5 bases, with 13 bases sitting between them. In DNA form, the CDR3 reads TGTGCCAGCAGCGACCAACGGACAAATAATTCACCCCTCCACTTT. Amino acid sequence: CASSDQRTNNSPLHF.

The V gene is TRBV18, the J gene TRBJ2-5, with D possibly TRBD2 on 6 matching bases. Germline V lookup: CDR1 KGHSH, CDR2 LQKENI. The germline V and J ends were trimmed by 0 bases and 1 base, with 9 bases remaining between them. This CDR3 is built from 15 residues. For the CDR3, the DNA is TGTGCCAGCTCACCACCCGGGACTTTCCAAGAGACCCAGTACTTC. It translates to CASSPPGTFQETQYF.

This clone has only a few counts. The genes are TRBV20-1 and TRBJ1-1; no reliable D call. The CDR3 is made up of 11 amino acids. The V and J ends lost 0 bases and 4 bases respectively, with 3 bases between them. Germline V gene data show CDR1 as DFQATT and CDR2 as SNEGSKA (reference sequence). The CDR3 DNA follows: TGCAGTGCTAGAGATAGCACTGAAGCTTTCTTT. It encodes CSARDSTEAFF.

J is TRBJ2-5 and V is TRBV6-1, with D unresolved. From germline, CDR1 is MNHNS and CDR2 SASEGT. Between the trimmed V and J ends, which lost 0 bases and 3 bases, there was a span of 14 bases. This CDR3 spans 16 amino acids. The CDR3 sequence: CASSEAPGYGKETQYF. The CDR3 coding sequence is TGTGCCAGCAGTGAAGCGCCCGGGTATGGCAAAGAGACCCAGTACTTC.

The chain is built from TRBV6-1 and TRBJ2-7; weak D call: TRBD2 (5 bases). The CDR3 sequence is 16 residues long. V was trimmed by 1 base and J by 0 bases, leaving 13 bases between them. CDR1 and CDR2 from the germline V gene are MNHNS and SASEGT. The CDR3 nucleotides are TGTGCCAGCAGTGAAGGCCTACACGGGGTCTCCTACGAGCAGTACTTC. Residues: CASSEGLHGVSYEQYF.

The rearrangement links TRBV10-1 to TRBJ2-7; a weak D match, TRBD1 (6 bases). V lost 0 bases, J lost 10 bases, and 13 bases lay in between. CDR3 length: 13 residues. Germline V CDR1 and CDR2: WNHNN, SYGVQD (reference sequence). The CDR3 reads CASSESGGSAQYF. The DNA of the CDR3 is TGCGCCAGCAGTGAGTCAGGGGGTTCAGCTCAGTACTTC.

The V and J genes are TRBV7-2 and TRBJ1-1; a weak D match, TRBD1 (5 bases). The germline V gene encodes CDR1 SGHTA and CDR2 FQGNSA. This CDR3 is 14 amino acids long. V was pared by 5 bases and J by 1 base, with 11 bases between. CDR3 coding DNA: TGTGCCAGCAGCCCAGGACATACGAACACTGAAGCTTTCTTT. Its protein product is CASSPGHTNTEAFF.

V is TRBV19 and J is TRBJ2-6, with no clear D. This CDR3 comprises 17 residues. The V end was cut by 0 bases, the J end by 0 bases, with 9 bases between. Looked up from germline, CDR1 is LNHDA and CDR2 is SQIVND (reference sequence). The CDR3 DNA sequence: TGTGCCAGTAGTATAGATAAGAGGATCTCTGGGGCCAACGTCCTGACTTTC. Its protein is CASSIDKRISGANVLTF. The full variable domain, in which reference TRBV19 and TRBJ2-6 provide the parts outside the CDR3, is DGGITQSPKYLFRKEGQNVTLSCEQNLNHDAMYWYRQDPGQGLRLIYYSQIVNDFQKGDIAEGYSVSREKKESFPLTVTSAQKNPTAFYLCASSIDKRISGANVLTFGAGSRLTVL.

This chain links TRBV6-5 with TRBJ2-5, with D tentatively TRBD1 (6 bases). The CDR3 totals 15 residues. Germline CDR1 is MNHEY and CDR2 is SVGAGI. V was trimmed by 4 bases and J by 1 base, leaving 13 bases between them. CDR3 region: CASSFSGTFQETQYF. CDR3 DNA: TGTGCCAGCAGTTTCTCCGGGACATTCCAAGAGACCCAGTACTTC.

The V and J genes are TRBV27 and TRBJ2-7; D may be TRBD1 (6 bases). The V end was cut by 6 bases, the J end by 7 bases, with 16 bases between. Germline CDR1 and CDR2: MNHEY and SMNVEV (reference sequence). The length of the CDR3 is 13 residues. The CDR3 bases are TGTGCCAGCAGCCCCACAGGGACGGGGGAGCAGTACTTC. Its translation: CASSPTGTGEQYF.

This clone was found once. The CDR3 DNA reads TGTGCCAGCAGCTATACTAGCGGGGCTATCTACGAGCAGTACTTC. As protein: CASSYTSGAIYEQYF. The chain is built from TRBV6-2 or TRBV6-3 and TRBJ2-7; 10 nucleotides agree with TRBD2. Germline-derived CDR1 and CDR2 are MNHEY and SVGEGT. Trimming took 6 bases from V and 3 from J; bases not matched to a gene: 8. The CDR3 contains 15 residues.

The J gene is TRBJ1-5, the V gene TRBV27, with D perhaps TRBD1 (6 bases). Germline CDR1 and CDR2: MNHEY and SMNVEV (reference sequence). There are 13 residues in the CDR3. V lost 8 bases, J lost 4 bases, and 12 bases lay in between. CDR3 DNA: TGTGCCAGCGCACCGGACAGAAATCAGCCCCAGCATTTT. Protein: CASAPDRNQPQHF.

The chain joins TRBV29-1 to TRBJ2-1; a possible D gene is TRBD1 (6 bases). Germline CDR1 is SQVTM and CDR2 is ANQGSEA. The CDR3 has 14 residues. CDR3 loop: CSSFKGVTYNEQFF. In DNA, the CDR3 is TGCAGTTCGTTTAAGGGGGTGACCTACAATGAGCAGTTCTTC.

The V call is TRBV3-1 (or the pseudogene TRBV3-2), the J call TRBJ2-2; a weak D match, TRBD1 (6 bases). In germline, CDR1 is LGHDT, CDR2 YNNKEL (reference sequence). Trimming cost V 0 bases and J 7 bases, with 12 bases left between them. CDR3 length: 15 residues. CDR3 DNA sequence: TGTGCCAGCAGCCAAGATTTACAGGGAGTCGGGGAGCTGTTTTTT. Its translation: CASSQDLQGVGELFF.